A single sample gave rise to the 21 T cell receptor beta chains below, sequenced in a study of brain T cells in children with intractable seizures. As for time point: blood from clinic visit 5 months post-surgery; TSC patient then seizure free. The method was immunoSEQ multiplex PCR; TCRdb's version includes in-frame clones alone and lacks a portion of them. There are hundreds of thousands of clones in the sample; 85% to 95% occur only once, and 5% to 7% lies in the top ten. Source: peripheral blood, taken roughly 5 months after surgery. The receptors stem from a boy under two years old with tuberous sclerosis and intractable seizures.

This chain connects TRBV6-1 to TRBJ2-4; tentative D call: TRBD2 (6 bases). This CDR3 region has 18 residues. Germline V lookup: CDR1 MNHNS, CDR2 SASEGT. V gave up 2 bases and J gave up 3 bases, with 20 bases separating them. CDR3 residues: CASSESGSGSGGKNIQYF. Written as DNA, the CDR3 is TGTGCCAGCAGTGAAAGTGGTAGCGGATCCGGGGGCAAAAACATTCAGTACTTC.

This clone came up once. The chain joins TRBV6-6 to TRBJ1-1; the D is unclear. The CDR3 length is 15 residues. Per the germline V gene, CDR1 is MNHNY and CDR2 is SVGAGI (reference sequence). The V end was cut by 2 bases, the J end by 1 base, with 11 bases between. The CDR3 nucleotides read TGTGCCAGCAGTTACAGTCACGGAGAGAACACTGAAGCTTTCTTT. Amino acid sequence: CASSYSHGENTEAFF.

The chain joins TRBV6-5 to TRBJ2-7; 9 nucleotides match TRBD2. The germline V gene has CDR1 MNHEY and CDR2 SVGAGI. Trimming cost V 2 bases and J 5 bases; bases outside gene matches: 1. The CDR3 totals 13 residues. The chain's CDR3 is CASSYLAGNEQYF. CDR3 nucleotide sequence: TGTGCCAGCAGTTACCTAGCGGGAAACGAGCAGTACTTC.

This clone was observed once. The V call is TRBV9, the J call TRBJ2-1, with 11 bases fitting TRBD2. Germline V gives CDR1 SGDLS, CDR2 YYNGEE. The CDR3 spans 18 residues. V shed 0 bases, J shed 4 bases, and the junction held 9 bases outside the gene matches. CDR3 protein: CASSVARSSGRLYNEQFF. The DNA of the CDR3 is TGTGCCAGCAGCGTAGCTAGGTCTAGCGGGAGGCTGTACAATGAGCAGTTCTTC. Filled out from reference TRBV9 and TRBJ2-1, the complete variable domain reads DSGVTQTPKHLITATGQRVTLRCSPRSGDLSVYWYQQSLDQGLQFLIQYYNGEERAKGNILERFSAQQFPDLHSELNLSSLELGDSALYFCASSVARSSGRLYNEQFFGPGTRLTVL.

This chain links TRBV19 with TRBJ2-4, with 9 bases identical to TRBD1. This CDR3 is 20 amino acids long. Germline-derived CDR1 and CDR2 are LNHDA and SQIVND (reference sequence). J was trimmed by 0 bases and V by 4 bases; bases with no gene match: 16. The chain's CDR3 is CASSKGTGGTVDLAKNIQYF. CDR3 nucleotide sequence: TGTGCCAGTAGTAAAGGAACAGGGGGCACGGTCGACCTAGCCAAAAACATTCAGTACTTC. Full variable domain (missing parts from reference TRBV19 and TRBJ2-4): DGGITQSPKYLFRKEGQNVTLSCEQNLNHDAMYWYRQDPGQGLRLIYYSQIVNDFQKGDIAEGYSVSREKKESFPLTVTSAQKNPTAFYLCASSKGTGGTVDLAKNIQYFGAGTRLSVL.

V is TRBV2 and J is TRBJ2-2; a possible D gene is TRBD2 (5 bases). CDR3 length: 17 residues. Germline lookup yields CDR1 SNHLY and CDR2 FYNNEI. Trimming took 8 bases from V and 0 from J, leaving 19 bases between them. CDR3 nucleotide sequence: TGTGCCAGCCGGTTCTTTCGAGGGAGTACGAACACCGGGGAGCTGTTTTTT. As protein: CASRFFRGSTNTGELFF.

The chain combines TRBV12-3 or TRBV12-4 with TRBJ1-2; D gene unclear. There are 13 residues in the CDR3. V was pared by 6 bases and J by 1 base, with 9 bases between. CDR3: CASRGDLNYGYTF. The CDR3 region has the DNA TGTGCCAGCAGGGGAGACCTTAACTATGGCTACACCTTC.

This clone was picked up a small number of times. The chain is built from TRBV7-2 and TRBJ2-7; 9 bases match TRBD2. The V gene's germline CDR1 is SGHTA and CDR2 FQGNSA. The CDR3 totals 12 residues. Trimming cost V 5 bases and J 6 bases; bases outside gene matches: 2. CDR3 nucleotides: TGTGCCAGCAGCCTACTAGCGGGCGAGCAGTACTTC. Its protein is CASSLLAGEQYF.

The rearrangement links TRBV7-2 to TRBJ1-5; D not resolved. Germline-derived CDR1 and CDR2 are SGHTA and FQGNSA. The CDR3 runs 17 residues. The germline V and J ends were trimmed by 1 base and 4 bases, with 17 bases remaining between them. Written as DNA, the CDR3 is TGTGCCAGCAGCTTAGAAGTTAGTCGTCTTGTTAATCAGCCCCAGCATTTT. This translates into CASSLEVSRLVNQPQHF. The entire variable domain, with the rest obtained from reference TRBV7-2 and TRBJ1-5, is as follows: GAGVSQSPSNKVTEKGKDVELRCDPISGHTALYWYRQSLGQGLEFLIYFQGNSAPDKSGLPSDRFSAERTGGSVSTLTIQRTQQEDSAVYLCASSLEVSRLVNQPQHFGDGTRLSIL.

The chain combines TRBV19 with TRBJ2-7, with 13 bases aligning to TRBD2. The junction had 15 bases not matched to a gene; V was cut back by 3 bases and J by 4 bases. This CDR3 contains 19 residues. Looked up from germline, CDR1 is LNHDA and CDR2 is SQIVND (reference sequence). This CDR3 is CASSILIPLAGGPIYEQYF. DNA of the CDR3: TGTGCCAGTAGTATCCTTATACCACTAGCGGGAGGGCCAATTTACGAGCAGTACTTC.

The count of this clone is one. An end of the junction differs from the germline gene, which may be a read error. The CDR3 DNA follows: TGTGCCTGGACCCTTCTGAGGAACGCTGAAGCTTTCTTT. Translated: CAWTLLRNAEAFF. This chain uses TRBV30 with TRBJ1-1; D ambiguous. CDR1 is GTSNPN, CDR2 SVGIG, per germline (reference sequence). This CDR3 has 13 amino acids.

This chain uses TRBV12-5 with TRBJ2-5; 9 positions match TRBD2. The CDR3 contains 17 residues. The germline CDR1 and CDR2 sequences are LGHNT and FRNRAP. Trimming removed 2 bases from V and 5 bases from J; junction bases left unmatched: 12. This CDR3 reads CASGLLHAGGPGETQYF. The CDR3 DNA reads as TGTGCTAGTGGTTTGCTACACGCGGGAGGGCCGGGGGAGACCCAGTACTTC.

This rearrangement joins TRBV29-1 to TRBJ1-2; a possible D gene is TRBD1 (5 bases). This CDR3 is 14 amino acids long. V lost 3 bases and J lost 6, with 17 bases in between. Germline-derived CDR1 and CDR2 are SQVTM and ANQGSEA. The CDR3 spells CSVEYRARVDGYTF. DNA of the CDR3: TGCAGCGTTGAGTATCGGGCCAGGGTTGATGGCTACACCTTC.

The chain links TRBV4-1 to TRBJ2-7; the D gene could be TRBD1 or TRBD2 (5 bases each). The CDR3 runs to 15 residues. Germline V gene data show CDR1 as MGHRA and CDR2 as YSYEKL. The V end lost 0 bases, the J end lost 4 bases, and 13 bases lay between the germline ends. CDR3 sequence (DNA): TGCGCCAGCAGCCAAGAAGGGACGGGCCCTTACGAGCAGTACTTC. Protein sequence: CASSQEGTGPYEQYF.

J is TRBJ2-1 and V is TRBV10-2, with D perhaps TRBD1 or TRBD2 (6 bases each). The V end was cut by 2 bases, the J end by 4 bases, with 12 bases between. The CDR3 consists of 15 residues. Germline CDR1 reads WSHSY; CDR2 reads SAAADI. Here the CDR3 DNA reads TGCGCCAGCAGTGAGGGGGGGCTGGGGTACAATGAGCAGTTCTTC. Protein: CASSEGGLGYNEQFF.

The chain is built from TRBV11-3 and TRBJ1-1; D uncertain. The CDR3 has 14 residues. V shed 5 bases and J shed 3 bases, with 13 bases lying between them. Germline V lookup: CDR1 SGHNT, CDR2 YENEEA. For the CDR3, the DNA is TGTGCCAGCAGCCCGGGATATGGGGACACTGAAGCTTTCTTT. It encodes CASSPGYGDTEAFF.

V is TRBV7-9 and J is TRBJ2-7; 9 bases fit TRBD1. The germline CDR1 and CDR2 sequences are SEHNR and FQNEAQ (reference sequence). V lost 1 base to trimming and J lost 6 bases; unmatched junction nucleotides: 4. CDR3 length: 14 amino acids. The CDR3 DNA reads as TGTGCCAGCAGCTTAGGGGACAGGGTCAGCGAGCAGTACTTC. This translates into CASSLGDRVSEQYF.

V usage is TRBV6-5 and J usage is TRBJ2-5; D assignment may be TRBD1 or TRBD2 (5 bases each). The CDR3 is 13 amino acids. Trimming removed 7 bases from V and 7 bases from J, with 16 bases in between. CDR1 and CDR2 from the germline V gene are MNHEY and SVGAGI. The CDR3 is CASKFGASGTQYF. In DNA form, the CDR3 reads TGTGCCAGCAAATTCGGGGCTTCGGGGACCCAGTACTTC.

The chain links TRBV7-2 to TRBJ1-4, with a possible D match to TRBD1 (5 bases). CDR3 length: 14 residues. CDR1 is SGHTA and CDR2 is FQGNSA in the germline V gene. V lost 5 bases and J lost 3, with 10 bases in between. CDR3 protein: CASSARASNEKLFF. CDR3 sequence (DNA): TGTGCCAGCAGCGCCAGGGCTTCTAATGAAAAACTGTTTTTT.

The J gene is TRBJ1-5, the V gene TRBV6-6; D remains ambiguous. The CDR3 loop spans 15 amino acids. The germline V gene has CDR1 MNHNY and CDR2 SVGAGI (reference sequence). With 4 bases removed from V and 0 bases from J, the gap between germline ends came to 10 bases. In DNA form, the CDR3 reads TGTGCCAGCAGTTTATCTGTGTATAGCAATCAGCCCCAGCATTTT. It specifies CASSLSVYSNQPQHF.

The gene calls are TRBV7-2 and TRBJ2-1; 9 positions match TRBD2. The CDR3 has 15 residues. Germline V lookup: CDR1 SGHTA, CDR2 FQGNSA. V trimming: 5 bases; J trimming: 2 bases; junction bases outside the gene matches: 4. The CDR3 nucleotides read TGTGCCAGCAGCCTCATAGCGGGGGCCTACAATGAGCAGTTCTTC. Translating gives CASSLIAGAYNEQFF.